The 25 T cell receptor beta chains in this list originate from one sample, sequenced in a study of blood T cell repertoires in COVID-19. TCRdb's table, derived via immunoSEQ multiplex PCR, lists solely in-frame clones and lacks some. The sample consists of about 210,000 clones, about 91% of them appearing once. Sequencing was carried out using peripheral blood. The receptors stem from a woman aged 40 to 50 with acute or convalescent COVID-19.

This clone was seen more than once but under ten times. The rearrangement joins TRBV30 to TRBJ2-7; 10 bases align to TRBD1. This CDR3 is 15 amino acids long. V shed 2 bases and J 2 bases; nucleotides not matched to a gene: 6. Germline-derived CDR1 and CDR2 are GTSNPN and SVGIG (reference sequence). The CDR3 protein is CAWSPRDRGTYEQYV. The CDR3, as DNA: TGTGCCTGGAGTCCCCGGGACAGGGGAACCTACGAGCAGTACGTC.

The chain uses TRBV5-1 and TRBJ1-1; D uncertain. The ends were cut back, 7 bases at V and 5 bases at J, with 18 bases in the middle. Germline-derived CDR1 and CDR2 are SGHRS and YFSETQ. The CDR3 has 14 residues. In DNA, the CDR3 is TGCGCCAGCGGGTCAGGTTTGAAAGAAACTGAAGCTTTCTTT. As protein: CASGSGLKETEAFF.

The chain couples TRBV12-3 or TRBV12-4 to TRBJ1-2; no clear D. Between the trimmed V and J ends, which lost 3 bases and 4 bases, there was a span of 9 bases. The CDR3 totals 13 residues. The CDR3 region is CASSFVVAYGYTF. The CDR3 bases are TGTGCCAGCAGTTTCGTAGTCGCCTATGGCTACACCTTC.

The rearrangement links TRBV5-1 to TRBJ1-4; D perhaps matches TRBD1 (5 bases). V was clipped by 4 bases and J by 6 bases, with 13 bases between them. CDR1 SGHRS and CDR2 YFSETQ come from the germline V gene. The CDR3 is made up of 14 amino acids. DNA of the CDR3: TGCGCCAGCAGCCTAAGGGGTTGGGATGAAAAACTGTTTTTT. It specifies CASSLRGWDEKLFF.

The V gene is TRBV27, the J gene TRBJ1-2; D might be TRBD1 (5 bases). The germline V and J ends were trimmed by 4 bases and 6 bases, with 18 bases remaining between them. The CDR3 loop spans 15 amino acids. Germline V gene lookup returns CDR1 MNHEY and CDR2 SMNVEV (reference sequence). The CDR3: CASSSKGKMGDGYTF. In DNA, the CDR3 is TGTGCCAGCAGTTCGAAGGGGAAGATGGGTGATGGCTACACCTTC.

The CDR3, as DNA: TGTGCCAGCAGCTTCGGGACAGTAGATCAGCCCCAGCATTTT. This sequence encodes CASSFGTVDQPQHF. This chain uses TRBV7-8 with TRBJ1-5, with 7 positions matching TRBD1. Looked up from germline, CDR1 is SGHVS and CDR2 is FQNEAQ. This CDR3 has 14 amino acids. V gave up 3 bases and J gave up 5 bases; unmatched junction bases: 4.

The V gene is TRBV10-1, the J gene TRBJ1-1; D is ambiguous. Germline loops: CDR1 WNHNN, CDR2 SYGVQD (reference sequence). The CDR3 loop spans 13 amino acids. V lost 3 bases to trimming and J lost 3 bases, with 8 bases between them. CDR3 nucleotide sequence: TGCGCCAGCAGTGACAGGTGGGACACTGAAGCTTTCTTT. Residues: CASSDRWDTEAFF.

The V and J genes are TRBV5-1 and TRBJ1-2, with D possibly matching TRBD1 (5 bases). The CDR3 consists of 15 residues. The germline V gene has CDR1 SGHRS and CDR2 YFSETQ. Trimming left V 4 bases short and J 0 bases short, with 13 bases between. The DNA for the CDR3 is TGCGCCAGCAGCCCTCAGTCGGGGGCTAACTATGGCTACACCTTC. Translation: CASSPQSGANYGYTF.

The chain combines TRBV11-2 with TRBJ1-2; 9 positions agree with TRBD1. Germline-derived CDR1 and CDR2 are SGHAT and FQNNGV. J lost 3 bases, V lost 5 bases, and 16 bases had no gene match. The CDR3 consists of 18 residues. Here the CDR3 reads CASSAIQGARREDYGYTF. In DNA, the CDR3 is TGTGCCAGCAGCGCTATACAGGGGGCCAGAAGGGAGGACTATGGCTACACCTTC.

To note about this clone: A junction end diverges from the germline sequence, so it may reflect a read error. CDR3 sequence (DNA): TGCAGTGCTATTGGGGACAGCAGTTTT. Its translation is CSAIGDSSF. The V and J genes are TRBV20-1 and TRBJ1-1; 7 nucleotides agree with TRBD1. CDR3 length: 9 residues. Germline CDR1 is DFQATT and CDR2 is SNEGSKA (reference sequence).

V usage is TRBV7-8 and J usage is TRBJ1-1; 9 bases agree with TRBD1. This CDR3 has 14 amino acids. CDR1 is SGHVS, CDR2 FQNEAQ, per germline. J was trimmed by 6 bases and V by 3 bases; bases with no gene match: 5. The CDR3 loop is CASSLIRTGAEAFF. DNA for the CDR3: TGTGCCAGCAGCTTGATACGGACAGGGGCTGAAGCTTTCTTT.

J is TRBJ1-1 and V is TRBV7-8, with a tentative D call TRBD1 (6 bases). This CDR3 contains 15 residues. V lost 5 bases and J lost 6, with 19 bases in between. Germline V gene lookup returns CDR1 SGHVS and CDR2 FQNEAQ. The chain's CDR3 is CASSVEPRGGPEAFF. In DNA, the CDR3 is TGTGCCAGCAGCGTCGAGCCCAGGGGAGGGCCTGAAGCTTTCTTT.

This clone has only one observation. The genes are TRBV27 and TRBJ2-6; D is ambiguous. This CDR3 region has 15 residues. Germline CDR1 MNHEY, CDR2 SMNVEV (reference sequence). V dropped 2 bases and J dropped 0 bases, with 5 bases sitting between them. CDR3: CASSLIHSGANVLTF. The CDR3 DNA is TGTGCCAGCAGTTTAATCCACTCTGGGGCCAACGTCCTGACTTTC.

This clone occurred once. The chain has TRBV6-5 and TRBJ1-2, with D possibly TRBD1 on 6 matching bases. Germline-derived CDR1 and CDR2 are MNHEY and SVGAGI. This CDR3 has 14 residues. V lost 7 bases and J lost 4, with 16 bases in between. CDR3 coding DNA: TGTGCCAGCAACTCCGGCAGGGGTGGCTATGGCTACACCTTC. Translation gives CASNSGRGGYGYTF.

This clone was observed at least ten times. CDR3 DNA sequence: TGTGCCAGCAGTTACTTTCCTCCCGCTATCTATGGCTACACCTTC. It codes for CASSYFPPAIYGYTF. The chain recombines TRBV6-5 with TRBJ1-2; D is uncertain. The CDR3 runs 15 residues. Germline V gives CDR1 MNHEY, CDR2 SVGAGI. Trimming left V 1 base short and J 4 bases short, with 13 bases between.

The chain has TRBV7-8 and TRBJ2-5; D is unresolved. Germline CDR1 and CDR2: SGHVS and FQNEAQ. The CDR3 has 14 residues. V shed 5 bases and J shed 2 bases, with 12 bases lying between them. The CDR3 is CASSPMPSQETQYF. Written as DNA, the CDR3 is TGTGCCAGCAGCCCCATGCCCAGTCAAGAGACCCAGTACTTC.

The chain employs TRBV5-6 and TRBJ2-7; TRBD2 aligns across 10 bases. CDR1 is SGHDT, CDR2 YYEEEE, per germline. The V and J ends lost 5 bases and 6 bases, in that order; junction bases with no gene match: 20. The CDR3 loop spans 18 amino acids. The CDR3, as DNA: TGTGCCAGCAGTCTGGGGCTAGCGGGGGCCCCCAAGCTCGGCGAGCAGTACGTC. Protein: CASSLGLAGAPKLGEQYV.

The rearrangement joins TRBV6-5 to TRBJ1-1, with TRBD1 matching 10 bases. V was clipped by 7 bases and J by 3 bases; unmatched bases: 5. CDR1 and CDR2 (germline): MNHEY, SVGAGI. This CDR3 is 14 amino acids long. CDR3 sequence: CASIWTGGDTEAFF. CDR3 DNA sequence: TGTGCCAGCATCTGGACAGGGGGTGACACTGAAGCTTTCTTT.

V gene TRBV6-5 combines with J gene TRBJ1-2; no reliable D call. Germline V lookup: CDR1 MNHEY, CDR2 SVGAGI. Trimming left V 5 bases short and J 5 bases short, with 15 bases between. This CDR3 comprises 14 residues. This CDR3 reads CASSRVGRFYGYTF. The CDR3 coding sequence is TGTGCCAGCAGTCGCGTAGGCAGGTTTTATGGCTACACCTTC.

This sequence joins TRBV5-1 and TRBJ2-3; 9 positions match TRBD2. The ends lost 3 bases at V and 0 bases at J; junction bases unmatched: 8. Germline values: CDR1 SGHRS, CDR2 YFSETQ. The CDR3 has 17 residues. In DNA form, the CDR3 reads TGCGCCAGCAGCTCGGGAAGGACTAGCGTAAGCACAGATACGCAGTATTTT. It is translated as CASSSGRTSVSTDTQYF.

This clone was counted a single time. The chain carries TRBV18 and TRBJ2-3; 11 nucleotides line up with TRBD2. The germline V gene encodes CDR1 KGHSH and CDR2 LQKENI. The CDR3 runs to 17 residues. V trimming: 3 bases; J trimming: 6 bases; junction bases outside the gene matches: 11. The CDR3 nucleotides are TGTGCCAGCTCACCCGGCCGTAGCGGGGGGGCCGGGGATACGCAGTATTTT. Encoded protein: CASSPGRSGGAGDTQYF.

The chain joins TRBV12-3 or TRBV12-4 to TRBJ1-2; 8 bases agree with TRBD1. The CDR3 has 13 amino acids. V lost 7 bases to trimming and J lost 7 bases; unmatched junction nucleotides: 8. CDR3 protein: CASTTGGTGGYTF. The CDR3 DNA follows: TGTGCCAGCACTACAGGGGGAACAGGTGGCTACACCTTC.

The rearrangement links TRBV12-5 to TRBJ1-1; D remains ambiguous. Trimming removed 7 bases at V and 1 base at J, with 13 bases between. This CDR3 has 14 amino acids. The germline CDR1 and CDR2 sequences are LGHNT and FRNRAP. The chain's CDR3 is CASAPGSGNTEAFF. The CDR3 nucleotides read TGTGCTAGTGCCCCGGGTTCCGGGAACACTGAAGCTTTCTTT.

V gene TRBV14 combines with J gene TRBJ1-4; D not certain. The ends were cut back, 3 bases at V and 2 bases at J, with 16 bases in the middle. From germline, CDR1 is SGHDN and CDR2 FVKESK. The CDR3 runs to 17 residues. The CDR3 spells CASSHPGNIGTNEKLFF. CDR3 in DNA: TGTGCCAGCAGCCATCCCGGGAACATCGGGACTAATGAAAAACTGTTTTTT.

The chain is built from TRBV19 and TRBJ2-5; no firm D call. V shed 4 bases and J shed 1 base, with 10 bases lying between them. Germline CDR1 and CDR2: LNHDA and SQIVND (reference sequence). The CDR3 sequence is 14 residues long. CDR3 loop: CASSRAFPQETQYF. The DNA for the CDR3 is TGTGCCAGTAGTAGGGCCTTCCCCCAAGAGACCCAGTACTTC.